This T cell receptor beta chain derives from a study of blood T cell repertoires in COVID-19. Study-level information: Collection of acute and convalescent COVID-19 samples took place in the United States, Italy and Spain. The cDNA or gDNA used as material had been derived from T cells, B-cell-depleted T cells, or PBMCs.

Recruits, aged about 18 to 89 years, lived in 24 US areas. Exposed volunteers were people who met a COVID-19 case within 2 weeks before study entry. Measured with immunoSEQ multiplex PCR; TCRdb has only the in-frame clones, and not every one. Here the sample spans roughly 250,000 clones, about four fifths being singletons. This clonotype was sampled from a woman between 40 and 55 years old who had been exposed to COVID-19. Sequenced: PBMCs or T cells enriched from blood (not recorded which).

The CDR3 bases are TGCAGCGTCGACAGGGGCCGGGAGACCCAGTACTTC. It encodes CSVDRGRETQYF. The V call is TRBV29-1, the J call TRBJ2-5, with 8 bases identical to TRBD1. Germline assignment: CDR1 SQVTM and CDR2 ANQGSEA. The CDR3 runs to 12 residues. With 6 bases clipped from V and 5 bases from J, the junction kept 5 bases outside the gene matches. Combining the CDR3 with reference TRBV29-1 and TRBJ2-5 gives the whole variable domain SAVISQKPSRDICQRGTSLTIQCQVDSQVTMMFWYRQQPGQSLTLIATANQGSEATYESGFVIDKFPISRPNLTFSTLTVSNMSPEDSSIYLCSVDRGRETQYFGPGTRLLVL.